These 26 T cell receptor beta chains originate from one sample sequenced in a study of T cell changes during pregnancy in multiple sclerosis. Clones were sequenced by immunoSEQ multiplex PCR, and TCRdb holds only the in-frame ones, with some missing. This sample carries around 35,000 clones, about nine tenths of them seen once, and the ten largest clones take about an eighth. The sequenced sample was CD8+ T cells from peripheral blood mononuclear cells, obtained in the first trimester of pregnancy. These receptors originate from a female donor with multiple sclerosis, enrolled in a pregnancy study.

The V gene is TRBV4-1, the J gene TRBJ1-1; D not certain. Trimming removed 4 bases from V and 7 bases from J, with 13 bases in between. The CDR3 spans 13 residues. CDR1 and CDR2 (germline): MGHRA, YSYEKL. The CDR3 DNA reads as TGCGCCAGCAGCCGAGATCCGGGATATGAAGCTTTCTTT. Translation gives CASSRDPGYEAFF.

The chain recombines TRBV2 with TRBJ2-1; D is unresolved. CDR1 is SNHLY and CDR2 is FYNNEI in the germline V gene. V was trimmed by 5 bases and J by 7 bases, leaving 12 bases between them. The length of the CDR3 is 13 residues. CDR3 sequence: CASSLSTGNEQFF. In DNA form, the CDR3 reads TGTGCCAGCAGTCTAAGCACGGGTAATGAGCAGTTCTTC.

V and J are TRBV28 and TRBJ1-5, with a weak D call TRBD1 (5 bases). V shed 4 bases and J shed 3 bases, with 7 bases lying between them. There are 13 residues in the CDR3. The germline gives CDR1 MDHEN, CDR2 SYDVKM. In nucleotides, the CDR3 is TGTGCCAGCAGTTCAGGGTTCAATCAGCCCCAGCATTTT. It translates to CASSSGFNQPQHF.

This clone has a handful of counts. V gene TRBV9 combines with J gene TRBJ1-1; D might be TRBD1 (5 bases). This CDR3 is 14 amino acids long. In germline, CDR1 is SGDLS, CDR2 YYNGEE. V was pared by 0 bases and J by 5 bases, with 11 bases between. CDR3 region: CASSVEMGGTEAFF. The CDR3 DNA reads TGTGCCAGCAGCGTAGAGATGGGGGGAACTGAAGCTTTCTTT.

The CDR3 region has the DNA TGTGCCAGTAGTATAAGCCCCGGCGAGCAGTACTTC. Its protein product is CASSISPGEQYF. The chain employs TRBV19 and TRBJ2-7, with D unresolved. The germline V gene has CDR1 LNHDA and CDR2 SQIVND (reference sequence). This CDR3 comprises 12 residues. The ends were cut back, 2 bases at V and 6 bases at J, with 8 bases in the middle. Full variable domain (rest looked up from reference TRBV19 and TRBJ2-7): DGGITQSPKYLFRKEGQNVTLSCEQNLNHDAMYWYRQDPGQGLRLIYYSQIVNDFQKGDIAEGYSVSREKKESFPLTVTSAQKNPTAFYLCASSISPGEQYFGPGTRLTVT.

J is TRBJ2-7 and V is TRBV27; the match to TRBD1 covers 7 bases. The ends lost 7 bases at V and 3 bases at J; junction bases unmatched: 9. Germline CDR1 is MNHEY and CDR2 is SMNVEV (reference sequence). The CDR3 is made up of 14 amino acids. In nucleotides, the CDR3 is TGTGCCAGCAAAGAGGGGGCGATCTTCTACGAGCAGTACTTC. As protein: CASKEGAIFYEQYF.

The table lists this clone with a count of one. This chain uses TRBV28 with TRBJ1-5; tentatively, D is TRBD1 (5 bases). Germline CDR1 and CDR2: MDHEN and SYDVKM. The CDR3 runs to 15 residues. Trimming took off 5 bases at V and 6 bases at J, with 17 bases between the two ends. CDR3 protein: CASSRPQDQGQPQHF. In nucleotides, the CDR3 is TGTGCCAGCAGTCGACCACAGGACCAGGGTCAGCCCCAGCATTTT.

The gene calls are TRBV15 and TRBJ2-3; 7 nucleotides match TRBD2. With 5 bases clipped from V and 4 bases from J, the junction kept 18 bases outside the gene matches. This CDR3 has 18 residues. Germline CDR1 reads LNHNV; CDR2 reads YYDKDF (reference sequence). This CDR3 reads CATSPGGGEGRGADTQYF. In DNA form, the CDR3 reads TGTGCCACCAGCCCCGGCGGGGGAGAGGGTCGTGGTGCAGATACGCAGTATTTT.

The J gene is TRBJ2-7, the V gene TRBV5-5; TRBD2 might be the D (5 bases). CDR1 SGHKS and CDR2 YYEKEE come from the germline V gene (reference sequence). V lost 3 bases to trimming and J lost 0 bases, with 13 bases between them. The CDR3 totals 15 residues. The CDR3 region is CASSSGGGPSYEQYF. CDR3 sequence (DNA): TGTGCCAGCAGCTCGGGCGGAGGACCCTCCTACGAGCAGTACTTC.

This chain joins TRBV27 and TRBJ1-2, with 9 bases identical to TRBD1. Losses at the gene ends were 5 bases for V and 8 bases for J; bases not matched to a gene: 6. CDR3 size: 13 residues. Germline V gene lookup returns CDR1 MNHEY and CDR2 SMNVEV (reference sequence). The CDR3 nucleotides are TGTGCCAGCAGTCACGACAGGGGGAACGGCTACACCTTC. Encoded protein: CASSHDRGNGYTF.

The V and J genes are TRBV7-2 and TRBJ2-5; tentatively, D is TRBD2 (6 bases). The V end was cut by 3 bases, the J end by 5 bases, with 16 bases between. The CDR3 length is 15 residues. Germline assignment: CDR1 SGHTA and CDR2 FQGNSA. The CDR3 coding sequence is TGTGCCAGCAGCTTTAGTCAACGGGAGTGGGAGACCCAGTACTTC. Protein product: CASSFSQREWETQYF.

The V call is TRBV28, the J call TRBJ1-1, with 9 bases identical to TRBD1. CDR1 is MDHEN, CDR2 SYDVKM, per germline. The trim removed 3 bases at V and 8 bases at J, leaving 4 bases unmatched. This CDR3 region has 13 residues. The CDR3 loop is CASSFPGQGEAFF. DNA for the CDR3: TGTGCCAGCAGTTTTCCGGGACAGGGCGAAGCTTTCTTT.

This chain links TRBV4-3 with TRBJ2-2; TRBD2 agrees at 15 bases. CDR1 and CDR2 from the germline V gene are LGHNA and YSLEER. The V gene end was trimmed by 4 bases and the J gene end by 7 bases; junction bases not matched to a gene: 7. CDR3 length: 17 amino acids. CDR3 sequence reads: CASSLGLAGGAHGELFF. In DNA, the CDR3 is TGCGCCAGCAGCCTCGGACTAGCGGGAGGGGCCCACGGGGAGCTGTTTTTT.

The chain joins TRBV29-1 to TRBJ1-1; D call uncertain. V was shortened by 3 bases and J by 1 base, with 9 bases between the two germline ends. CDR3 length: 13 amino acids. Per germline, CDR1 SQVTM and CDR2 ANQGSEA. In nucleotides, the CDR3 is TGCAGCGTTGAGGCAGGCGAGAACACTGAAGCTTTCTTT. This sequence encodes CSVEAGENTEAFF. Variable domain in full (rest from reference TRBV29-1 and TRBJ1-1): SAVISQKPSRDICQRGTSLTIQCQVDSQVTMMFWYRQQPGQSLTLIATANQGSEATYESGFVIDKFPISRPNLTFSTLTVSNMSPEDSSIYLCSVEAGENTEAFFGQGTRLTVV.

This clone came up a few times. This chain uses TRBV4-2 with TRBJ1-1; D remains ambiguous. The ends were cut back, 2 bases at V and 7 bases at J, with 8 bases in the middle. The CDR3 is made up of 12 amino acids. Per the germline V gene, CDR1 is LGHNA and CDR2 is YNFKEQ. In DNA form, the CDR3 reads TGTGCCAGCAGCCAACCGAGGAGTGAAGCTTTCTTT. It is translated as CASSQPRSEAFF.

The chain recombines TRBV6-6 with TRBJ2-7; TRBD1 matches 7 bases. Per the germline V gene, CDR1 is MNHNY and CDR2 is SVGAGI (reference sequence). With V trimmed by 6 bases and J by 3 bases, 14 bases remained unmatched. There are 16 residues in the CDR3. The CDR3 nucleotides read TGTGCCAGCAGACAGGCCTCAGGGGGTGGGTTCTACGAGCAGTACTTC. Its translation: CASRQASGGGFYEQYF.

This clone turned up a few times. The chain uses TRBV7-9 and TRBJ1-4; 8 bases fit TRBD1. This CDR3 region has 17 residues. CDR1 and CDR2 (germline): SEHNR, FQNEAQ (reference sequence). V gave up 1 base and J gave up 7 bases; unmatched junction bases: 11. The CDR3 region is CASSLEFRDRSIEKLFF. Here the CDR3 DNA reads TGTGCCAGCAGCTTAGAATTTCGGGACAGGTCGATTGAAAAACTGTTTTTT.

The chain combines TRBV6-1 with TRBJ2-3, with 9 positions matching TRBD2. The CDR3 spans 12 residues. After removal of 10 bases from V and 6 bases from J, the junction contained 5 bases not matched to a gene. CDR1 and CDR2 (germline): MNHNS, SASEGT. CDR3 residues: CAIEGTSDTQYF. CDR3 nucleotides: TGTGCCATCGAGGGGACTAGCGATACGCAGTATTTT.

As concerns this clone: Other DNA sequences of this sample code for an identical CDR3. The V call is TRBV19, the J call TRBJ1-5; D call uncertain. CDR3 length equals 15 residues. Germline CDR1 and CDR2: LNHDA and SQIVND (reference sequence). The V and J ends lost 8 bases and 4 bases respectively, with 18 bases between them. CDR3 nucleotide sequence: TGTGCCAGTCGAACGGCGGGCAGGTCAAATCAGCCCCAGCATTTT. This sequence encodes CASRTAGRSNQPQHF.

CDR3 loop: CASSPMTSDYNEQFF. As DNA, the CDR3 is TGTGCCAGCAGCCCCATGACTAGCGACTACAATGAGCAGTTCTTC. The chain links TRBV11-2 to TRBJ2-1, with TRBD2 matching 8 bases. V trimming: 5 bases; J trimming: 3 bases; junction bases outside the gene matches: 6. Germline-derived CDR1 and CDR2 are SGHAT and FQNNGV. This CDR3 is 15 amino acids long.

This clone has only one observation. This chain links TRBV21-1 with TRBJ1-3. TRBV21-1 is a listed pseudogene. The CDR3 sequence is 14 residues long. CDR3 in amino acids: CASSREGDGNTIYF. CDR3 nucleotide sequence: TGTGCCAGCAGCAGGGAGGGTGACGGAAACACCATATATTTT.

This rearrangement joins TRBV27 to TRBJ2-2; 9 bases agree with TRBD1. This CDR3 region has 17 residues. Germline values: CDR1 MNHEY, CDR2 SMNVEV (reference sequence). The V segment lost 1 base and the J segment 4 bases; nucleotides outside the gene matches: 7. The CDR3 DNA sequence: TGTGCCAGCAGTTTATTGGGTGGGACAGGGACCACCGGGGAGCTGTTTTTT. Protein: CASSLLGGTGTTGELFF.

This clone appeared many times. The CDR3, as DNA: TGTGCCAGCAAAACATGGAAAAACATTCAGTACTTC. Translation: CASKTWKNIQYF. The chain carries TRBV21-1 and TRBJ2-4; TRBD1, the table's D call, was not compared with the DNA. TRBV21-1 is assigned pseudogene status. This CDR3 contains 12 residues.

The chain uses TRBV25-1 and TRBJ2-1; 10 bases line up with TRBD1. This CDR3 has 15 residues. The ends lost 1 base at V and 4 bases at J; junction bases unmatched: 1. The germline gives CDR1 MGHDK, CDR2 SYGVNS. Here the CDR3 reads CASSEWDRGYNEQFF. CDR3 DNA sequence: TGTGCCAGCAGTGAATGGGACAGGGGTTACAATGAGCAGTTCTTC.

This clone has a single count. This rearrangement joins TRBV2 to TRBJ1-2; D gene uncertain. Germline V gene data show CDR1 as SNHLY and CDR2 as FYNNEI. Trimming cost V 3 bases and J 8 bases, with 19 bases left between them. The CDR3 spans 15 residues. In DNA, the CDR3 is TGTGCCAGCAGTGATAGCGATGATCCTCAACAGGGCTACACCTTC. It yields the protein CASSDSDDPQQGYTF.

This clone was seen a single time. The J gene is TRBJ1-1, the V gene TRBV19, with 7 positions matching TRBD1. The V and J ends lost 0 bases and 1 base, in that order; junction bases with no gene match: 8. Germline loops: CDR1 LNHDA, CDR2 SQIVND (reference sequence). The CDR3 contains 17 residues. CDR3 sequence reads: CASSIDLLGQTNTEAFF. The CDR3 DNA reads TGTGCCAGTAGTATAGATCTATTGGGACAGACGAACACTGAAGCTTTCTTT.